These 18 T cell receptor beta chains came from one sample sequenced in a study of cytomegalovirus exposure and HLA in healthy donors. The PCR ran on 60 Vbeta and 13 Jbeta primers. Data came from immunoSEQ multiplex PCR; TCRdb stores just in-frame clones and leaves some out. This sample has approximately 100,000 clones, with roughly 70% found just once. The specimen was PBMCs. These receptors originate from a woman in her 70s in good health and CMV-seropositive.

This clone has a count of ten or more. The chain couples TRBV11-2 to TRBJ2-7; weak D call: TRBD1 (6 bases). Looked up from germline, CDR1 is SGHAT and CDR2 is FQNNGV. V lost 0 bases, J lost 3 bases, and 9 bases lay in between. The CDR3 is made up of 14 amino acids. The CDR3: CASSLDRGIYEQYF. The CDR3 DNA is TGTGCCAGCAGCTTAGATAGGGGGATCTACGAGCAGTACTTC.

The CDR3 region has the DNA TGTGCCAGCAGCATCGGGACAGGGCCTAATTCACCCCTCCACTTT. Its protein is CASSIGTGPNSPLHF. This rearrangement joins TRBV21-1 to TRBJ1-6; TRBD1, the D gene given by the table, was not confirmed from the DNA. TRBV21-1 is assigned pseudogene status. The CDR3 spans 15 residues.

Comments on this clone: In the same sample, other DNA sequences code for this CDR3. The CDR3 spells CASSLGQGGEQYF. The CDR3 bases are TGCGCCAGCAGCTTAGGACAGGGTGGCGAGCAGTACTTC. The chain has TRBV5-1 and TRBJ2-7; 8 positions agree with TRBD1. Germline V gene lookup returns CDR1 SGHRS and CDR2 YFSETQ. This CDR3 has 13 residues. Trimming cost V 2 bases and J 6 bases; bases outside gene matches: 4.

This clone appeared a few times. The CDR3 region is CASSQALAGVYEQYF. The CDR3, as DNA: TGCGCCAGCAGCCAAGCCCTAGCGGGGGTCTACGAGCAGTACTTC. The chain employs TRBV4-3 and TRBJ2-7; 10 positions agree with TRBD2. The germline CDR1 and CDR2 sequences are LGHNA and YSLEER. Trimming at V came to 1 base and at J to 3 bases, leaving 3 bases not matched to a gene. This CDR3 contains 15 residues.

V gene TRBV11-1 combines with J gene TRBJ2-3, with 10 positions matching TRBD2. The CDR3 spans 18 residues. The junction had 14 bases not matched to a gene; V was cut back by 5 bases and J by 3 bases. Germline assignment: CDR1 SGHAT and CDR2 FQDESV (reference sequence). Here the CDR3 DNA reads TGTGCCAGCAGCCCAGAACCCCTTTTAGCGGGGGGAACAGATACGCAGTATTTT. Translated, it gives CASSPEPLLAGGTDTQYF.

This clone was seen many times. V usage is TRBV6-5 and J usage is TRBJ2-7, with 8 bases lining up with TRBD1. This CDR3 contains 14 residues. Germline lookup yields CDR1 MNHEY and CDR2 SVGAGI. V lost 4 bases to trimming and J lost 3 bases; unmatched junction nucleotides: 5. The CDR3 region has the DNA TGTGCCAGCAGTTCAGGACAGGGTCGCTACGAGCAGTACTTC. It codes for CASSSGQGRYEQYF.

J is TRBJ2-5 and V is TRBV6-1; 12 nucleotides line up with TRBD2. The V gene end was trimmed by 4 bases and the J gene end by 4 bases; junction bases not matched to a gene: 7. CDR3 length: 16 amino acids. CDR1 is MNHNS and CDR2 is SASEGT in the germline V gene. The CDR3 reads CASSASGGERGETQYF. The CDR3 nucleotides are TGTGCCAGCAGTGCTAGCGGGGGGGAGAGAGGAGAGACCCAGTACTTC.

This clone was detected only a few times. The rearrangement joins TRBV7-2 to TRBJ2-4; 14 nucleotides align to TRBD2. Losses at the gene ends were 1 base for V and 8 bases for J; bases not matched to a gene: 7. Germline V CDR1 and CDR2: SGHTA, FQGNSA. CDR3 size: 17 residues. CDR3 residues: CASSLGLAGGPGDIQYF. The CDR3 DNA sequence: TGTGCCAGCAGCTTAGGACTAGCGGGGGGGCCGGGTGACATTCAGTACTTC.

The chain uses TRBV7-9 and TRBJ1-1; the D gene is possibly TRBD1 (5 bases). This CDR3 contains 15 residues. Germline V lookup: CDR1 SEHNR, CDR2 FQNEAQ (reference sequence). The V end lost 3 bases, the J end lost 1 base, and 12 bases lay between the germline ends. The CDR3 loop is CASSFQGLQNTEAFF. DNA of the CDR3: TGTGCCAGCAGCTTCCAGGGTCTTCAGAACACTGAAGCTTTCTTT.

The V and J genes are TRBV5-1 and TRBJ1-2; D is undetermined. The ends were cut back, 4 bases at V and 7 bases at J, with 23 bases in the middle. In germline, CDR1 is SGHRS, CDR2 YFSETQ. The CDR3 length is 16 residues. The CDR3 sequence is CASSALGGGGLSGYTF. CDR3 nucleotides: TGCGCCAGCAGCGCGCTTGGAGGAGGAGGCCTAAGTGGCTACACCTTC.

The chain couples TRBV6-1 to TRBJ1-3, with 7 bases aligning to TRBD1. J was trimmed by 6 bases and V by 7 bases; bases with no gene match: 12. This CDR3 has 15 residues. Germline loops: CDR1 MNHNS, CDR2 SASEGT. CDR3 in DNA: TGTGCCAGCAAGGGACAGTCTACAGGGAAAAACACCATATATTTT. This sequence encodes CASKGQSTGKNTIYF.

J is TRBJ2-5 and V is TRBV7-6; 13 bases are a match to TRBD2. J was trimmed by 5 bases and V by 0 bases; bases with no gene match: 6. The CDR3 sequence is 17 residues long. Germline CDR1 and CDR2: SGHVS and FNYEAQ. As DNA, the CDR3 is TGTGCCAGCAGCTTAGCGCCAACTAGCGGGGGGGCTGAGACCCAGTACTTC. It is translated as CASSLAPTSGGAETQYF. Full variable domain (missing parts from reference TRBV7-6 and TRBJ2-5): GAGVSQSPRYKVTKRGQDVALRCDPISGHVSLYWYRQALGQGPEFLTYFNYEAQQDKSGLPNDRFSAERPEGSISTLTIQRTEQRDSAMYRCASSLAPTSGGAETQYFGPGTRLLVL.

This clone was seen more than once but under ten times. The J gene is TRBJ1-1, the V gene TRBV6-6, with D possibly TRBD1 on 6 matching bases. The V end was cut by 7 bases, the J end by 1 base, with 13 bases between. In germline, CDR1 is MNHNY, CDR2 SVGAGI (reference sequence). The CDR3 loop spans 14 amino acids. CDR3 sequence reads: CASITTGWNTEAFF. The CDR3, as DNA: TGTGCCAGCATTACAACAGGGTGGAACACTGAAGCTTTCTTT.

This rearrangement joins TRBV5-4 to TRBJ1-2, with D uncertain. V lost 2 bases to trimming and J lost 6 bases, with 20 bases between them. This CDR3 has 16 residues. Germline assignment: CDR1 SGHNT and CDR2 YYREEE (reference sequence). The CDR3 DNA reads TGTGCCAGCAGCTTCTCCAACCCCCAGATTAAGAATGGCTACACCTTC. This translates into CASSFSNPQIKNGYTF.

The chain is built from TRBV11-1 and TRBJ2-2; 8 bases are shared with TRBD2. Trimming took 0 bases from V and 1 from J; bases not matched to a gene: 1. Germline V gives CDR1 SGHAT, CDR2 FQDESV (reference sequence). The length of the CDR3 is 16 residues. CDR3 in DNA: TGTGCCAGCAGCTTAGCAGCGGGGGTGAACACCGGGGAGCTGTTTTTT. It translates to CASSLAAGVNTGELFF.

V is TRBV5-1 and J is TRBJ1-1, with 12 bases lining up with TRBD1. Germline lookup yields CDR1 SGHRS and CDR2 YFSETQ. The V and J ends lost 4 bases and 1 base, in that order; junction bases with no gene match: 2. This CDR3 contains 15 residues. The CDR3 loop is CASSGGQGANTEAFF. Written as DNA, the CDR3 is TGCGCCAGCAGCGGGGGACAGGGGGCGAACACTGAAGCTTTCTTT.

This clone has only a few counts. This chain links TRBV25-1 with TRBJ2-1; D is uncertain. CDR1 and CDR2 (germline): MGHDK, SYGVNS. V lost 1 base and J lost 0, with 4 bases in between. The CDR3 runs to 14 residues. The CDR3 here is CASSESNSYNEQFF. The CDR3 region has the DNA TGTGCCAGCAGTGAATCAAACTCCTACAATGAGCAGTTCTTC.

The chain has TRBV6-5 and TRBJ1-6, with D maybe TRBD1 (6 bases). This CDR3 has 15 amino acids. The germline V gene has CDR1 MNHEY and CDR2 SVGAGI. V was cut by 5 bases and J by 8 bases, with 16 bases left in between. The CDR3 loop is CASSRFIGGDSPLHF. The CDR3 region has the DNA TGTGCCAGCAGTCGCTTTATAGGGGGGGATTCACCCCTCCACTTT.